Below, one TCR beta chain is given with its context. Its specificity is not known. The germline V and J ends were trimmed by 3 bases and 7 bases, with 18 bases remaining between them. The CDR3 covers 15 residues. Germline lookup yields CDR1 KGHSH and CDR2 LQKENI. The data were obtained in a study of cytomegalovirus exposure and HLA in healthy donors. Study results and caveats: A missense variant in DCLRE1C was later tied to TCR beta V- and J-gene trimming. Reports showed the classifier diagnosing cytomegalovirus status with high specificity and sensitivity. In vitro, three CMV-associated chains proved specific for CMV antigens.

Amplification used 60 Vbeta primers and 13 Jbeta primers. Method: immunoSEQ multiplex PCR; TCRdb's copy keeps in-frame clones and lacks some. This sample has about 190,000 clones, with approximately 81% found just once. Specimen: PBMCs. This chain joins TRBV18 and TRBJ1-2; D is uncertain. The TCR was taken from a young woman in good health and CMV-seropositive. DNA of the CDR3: TGTGCCAGCTCACCTCGGACTCACCAGGCGGGTGGCTACACCTTC. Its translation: CASSPRTHQAGGYTF.